The entry below describes one T cell receptor (beta chain). The sample originates from a study of monozygotic twins with inflammatory bowel disease. There are 15 residues in the CDR3. Per the germline V gene, CDR1 is MDHEN and CDR2 is SYDVKM. Each CDR3 protein gets one entry in TCRdb, which reprocessed the 5' RACE reads and gives no DNA. The sample table includes fewer than 450,000 distinct CDR3 sequences. This sequence was found in a human donor with ulcerative colitis or Crohn's disease, or a healthy co-twin of an affected twin (not recorded which). The sequencing input was blood. The gene calls are TRBV28 and TRBJ2-7; the TRBD1 assignment by TCRdb is unverifiable without DNA. The chain's CDR3 is CASSPAGTGGYEQYF.